Shown below are 16 T cell receptor beta chains from a single sample sequenced in a study of cytomegalovirus exposure and HLA in healthy donors. The PCR employed 60 Vbeta primers together with 13 Jbeta primers. Using immunoSEQ multiplex PCR, the repertoire was profiled, and TCRdb retains in-frame clones only, with some absent. The sample includes some 210,000 clones, approximately 83% seen only once; the top ten take 10%. The source material was PBMCs. All receptors come from a woman between 50 and 59 years old in good health and CMV-seropositive.

The chain employs TRBV7-8 and TRBJ2-4, with TRBD1 identical over 11 bases. Trimming took 5 bases from V and 9 from J; bases not matched to a gene: 6. Germline-derived CDR1 and CDR2 are SGHVS and FQNEAQ. This CDR3 has 14 residues. The CDR3 DNA reads TGTGCCAGCAGCCGAGGACAGGGGGCTATCATTCAGTACTTC. This sequence encodes CASSRGQGAIIQYF. Full variable domain (rest looked up from reference TRBV7-8 and TRBJ2-4): GAGVSQSPRYKVAKRGQDVALRCDPISGHVSLFWYQQALGQGPEFLTYFQNEAQLDKSGLPSDRFFAERPEGSVSTLKIQRTQQEDSAVYLCASSRGQGAIIQYFGAGTRLSVL.

V gene TRBV2 combines with J gene TRBJ2-7; 7 positions match TRBD1. V lost 5 bases, J lost 2 bases, and 3 bases stayed unmatched. Germline CDR1 SNHLY, CDR2 FYNNEI. This CDR3 region has 13 residues. In DNA, the CDR3 is TGTGCCAGCAGTTATGGACAGGCCTACGAGCAGTACTTC. It specifies CASSYGQAYEQYF. Full variable domain (remainder filled in from reference TRBV2 and TRBJ2-7): EPEVTQTPSHQVTQMGQEVILRCVPISNHLYFYWYRQILGQKVEFLVSFYNNEISEKSEIFDDQFSVERPDGSNFTLKIRSTKLEDSAMYFCASSYGQAYEQYFGPGTRLTVT.

This chain joins TRBV19 and TRBJ1-1; D may be TRBD1 (5 bases). V was cut by 3 bases and J by 2 bases, with 10 bases left in between. The CDR3 has 14 amino acids. Germline assignment: CDR1 LNHDA and CDR2 SQIVND (reference sequence). The CDR3 reads CASSMTEYNTEAFF. The CDR3 DNA reads TGTGCCAGTAGTATGACAGAGTATAACACTGAAGCTTTCTTT.

The chain combines TRBV29-1 with TRBJ2-7; possibly TRBD1 for D (5 bases). Trimming removed 4 bases at V and 7 bases at J, with 20 bases between. The CDR3 consists of 14 residues. CDR1 is SQVTM, CDR2 ANQGSEA, per germline. CDR3: CSVARQGVTREQYF. CDR3 DNA: TGCAGCGTTGCGCGCCAGGGCGTTACGAGGGAGCAGTACTTC.

This chain links TRBV7-9 with TRBJ2-7; D perhaps matches TRBD1 (6 bases). The CDR3 is 14 amino acids. V was cut by 2 bases and J by 2 bases, with 10 bases left in between. Germline CDR1 reads SEHNR; CDR2 reads FQNEAQ (reference sequence). CDR3 protein: CASSLSAGAYEQYF. In DNA, the CDR3 is TGTGCCAGCAGCTTATCTGCAGGGGCCTACGAGCAGTACTTC.

This rearrangement joins TRBV5-1 to TRBJ1-1, with D maybe TRBD1 (5 bases). Germline CDR1 and CDR2: SGHRS and YFSETQ. The CDR3 runs 15 residues. Trimming pared 1 base from V and 1 base from J, leaving 11 bases between. This CDR3 is CASSLMGGANTEAFF. The CDR3 DNA follows: TGCGCCAGCAGCTTGATGGGCGGGGCGAACACTGAAGCTTTCTTT.

The genes are TRBV6-6 and TRBJ1-1, with D tentatively TRBD1 (5 bases). Trimming took 3 bases from V and 7 from J, leaving 12 bases between them. Germline CDR1 is MNHNY and CDR2 is SVGAGI (reference sequence). The CDR3 totals 13 residues. The CDR3 here is CASSYGGAFEAFF. The CDR3 DNA sequence: TGTGCCAGCAGTTATGGCGGGGCTTTTGAAGCTTTCTTT.

As regards this clone: Sequence at one end of the junction differs from germline and may be a read error. The chain uses TRBV5-1 and TRBJ2-3, with 8 bases identical to TRBD2. The CDR3 totals 13 residues. Germline values: CDR1 SGHRS, CDR2 YFSETQ. The CDR3 loop reads CASSFLFTGTRDF. CDR3 DNA: TGCGCCAGCAGCTTTTTGTTTACCGGGACTAGGGATTTT.

For the CDR3, the DNA is TGTGCCAGCAGAGGGGACAGGGACCGCGAAAAACTGTTTTTT. Translated, it gives CASRGDRDREKLFF. This sequence joins TRBV6-1 and TRBJ1-4; 9 positions match TRBD1. Germline CDR1 and CDR2: MNHNS and SASEGT. V trimming: 6 bases; J trimming: 8 bases; junction bases outside the gene matches: 7. The CDR3 is 14 amino acids.

The rearrangement joins TRBV21-1 to TRBJ1-6. TRBV21-1 is flagged as a pseudogene. This CDR3 contains 10 residues. CDR3 in DNA: TGTGCCAGCGGGAGTTCACCCCTCCACTTT. This sequence encodes CASGSSPLHF.

The chain carries TRBV5-4 and TRBJ2-7; 8 bases are a match to TRBD1. The germline V gene has CDR1 SGHNT and CDR2 YYREEE (reference sequence). V shed 3 bases and J 3 bases; nucleotides not matched to a gene: 5. This CDR3 has 14 residues. In DNA, the CDR3 is TGTGCCAGCAGCTACCTCACAGGGGGCTACGAGCAGTACTTC. It codes for CASSYLTGGYEQYF.

The chain uses TRBV5-6 and TRBJ1-4; no firm D call. The V gene lost 4 bases and the J gene lost 7 bases, with 17 bases spanning the gap. The V gene's germline CDR1 is SGHDT and CDR2 YYEEEE. CDR3 length: 15 residues. DNA for the CDR3: TGTGCCAGCAGCAAAGGCGGGTTTCGTTTTGAAAAACTGTTTTTT. Translation: CASSKGGFRFEKLFF.

About this clone itself: The junction departs from the called germline gene at one end, perhaps through a read error. The gene calls are TRBV19 and TRBJ1-1; the match to TRBD1 covers 7 bases. The germline V gene encodes CDR1 LNHDA and CDR2 SQIVND (reference sequence). The CDR3 has 18 residues. Here the CDR3 DNA reads TGTGCCAATAGTATATCCGGCCGGACAGGAGCCGATAACACTGAAGCTTTCTTT. Its protein is CANSISGRTGADNTEAFF.

This rearrangement joins TRBV19 to TRBJ2-6; a possible D gene is TRBD2 (6 bases). Trimming took 7 bases from V and 1 from J, leaving 14 bases between them. The germline V gene encodes CDR1 LNHDA and CDR2 SQIVND (reference sequence). This CDR3 has 16 residues. The CDR3 loop is CASIELGRSGANVLTF. DNA of the CDR3: TGTGCCAGTATAGAGCTCGGGAGATCTGGGGCCAACGTCCTGACTTTC.

The chain couples TRBV6-1 to TRBJ1-4, with 8 bases lining up with TRBD1. V was clipped by 4 bases and J by 4 bases; unmatched bases: 5. The CDR3 extends over 15 amino acids. From germline, CDR1 is MNHNS and CDR2 SASEGT. The CDR3 DNA reads as TGTGCCAGCAGTGCTGGGACAGGTTATAATGAAAAACTGTTTTTT. Amino acid sequence: CASSAGTGYNEKLFF.

This clone came up many times. This chain uses TRBV19 with TRBJ1-1; D remains unclear. The V gene's germline CDR1 is LNHDA and CDR2 SQIVND (reference sequence). Trimming left V 6 bases short and J 3 bases short, with 8 bases between. The CDR3 consists of 12 residues. The DNA of the CDR3 is TGTGCCAGTAGCAGGTTGGACACTGAAGCTTTCTTT. Translating it yields CASSRLDTEAFF. The variable domain in full, with the rest retrieved from reference TRBV19 and TRBJ1-1, is DGGITQSPKYLFRKEGQNVTLSCEQNLNHDAMYWYRQDPGQGLRLIYYSQIVNDFQKGDIAEGYSVSREKKESFPLTVTSAQKNPTAFYLCASSRLDTEAFFGQGTRLTVV.